This T cell receptor beta chain derives from a study of T cells in Graves' hyperthyroidism and ophthalmopathy. General study results and limits: Ophthalmopathy was predicted by the model a median of approximately 6.6 months ahead of onset.

CDR3 length: 15 residues. Trimming removed 4 bases from V and 1 base from J, with 11 bases in between. Germline V gene data show CDR1 as SGHTA and CDR2 as FQGNSA. Amplified TCR beta CDR3 regions came from RNA transcripts. The TCR CDR3 first-round RT-PCR relied on the HTBI primer set. TCRdb recomputed calls from the multiplex PCR reads with MiXCR, one row per CDR3 protein. Of hundreds of thousands of distinct CDR3 sequences in the sample, less than 15% were seen once. This clonotype was detected ten times or more. Its antigen is as yet unknown. Sample: blood. This sequence originates from a woman in her late teens or twenties with Graves' hyperthyroidism. This chain connects TRBV7-2 to TRBJ1-5; D is possibly TRBD1 (5 bases). Here the CDR3 DNA reads TGTGCCAGCAGCTCGGGGCTCGGAAGCAATCAGCCCCAGCATTTT. This sequence encodes CASSSGLGSNQPQHF.